A selection of T cell receptor beta chains follows, all from one sample in a study of T cells in Graves' hyperthyroidism and ophthalmopathy. MiXCR was run by TCRdb on the multiplex PCR reads, yielding one entry per CDR3 protein. Seen here are about 250,000 distinct CDR3 sequences, approximately 14% observed once, and the top ten hold over 25%. The sequenced sample consisted of blood. These receptors were obtained from a woman between 45 and 65 years old with Graves' hyperthyroidism that later progressed to Graves' ophthalmopathy. Each CDR3 is given with its conserved first and last residue. The order of the fields is J gene, clone size, V gene, D gene, CDR3 DNA, CDR3 protein. D genes are given only for firm matches. Clone size is shown for a subset of rows, as once, few, many or a class of expanded clone.

>TRBJ1-1|many|TRBV20-1|.
TGCAGTGCTAGAGATTTTGAGGGGGGGACCAACACTGAAGCTTTCTTT
CSARDFEGGTNTEAFF
>TRBJ2-4|many|TRBV20-1|.
TGCAGTGTGGACGGGGAACCCGCCAAAAACATTCAGTACTTC
CSVDGEPAKNIQYF
>TRBJ2-7|many|TRBV2|.
TGTGCCAGCACCACCAGGGAATCGGCCTACGAGCAGTACTTC
CASTTRESAYEQYF
>TRBJ2-1|many|TRBV10-3|.
TGTGCCATCAGTGAGACAGGAAGCTCCTACAATGAGCAGTTCTTC
CAISETGSSYNEQFF
>TRBJ1-1|few|TRBV30|.
TGTGCCTGGAGTGACTACACTGAAGCTTTCTTT
CAWSDYTEAFF
>TRBJ1-6|many|TRBV3-1|.
TGTGCCAGCAGCCAAGCGCAGGGTGGCTCACCCCTCCACTTT
CASSQAQGGSPLHF
>TRBJ2-6|.|TRBV5-5|TRBD2
TGTGCCAGCAGCTCCCCCGGGGTGAGCGGGGGAGGGTTGGTAGGGGCCAACGTCCTGACTTTC
CASSSPGVSGGGLVGANVLTF
>TRBJ2-5|.|TRBV25-1|.
TGTGCCAGCAGGCCTATGACAGGACAAGAGACCCAGTACTTC
CASRPMTGQETQYF
>TRBJ1-4|many|TRBV28|.
TGTGCCAGCAGACCGACGGCCGTAACTAATGAAAAACTGTTTTTT
CASRPTAVTNEKLFF
>TRBJ2-7|many|TRBV5-1|TRBD2
TGCGCCAGCAGCTGGGGAGGGCCTTACGAGCAGTACTTC
CASSWGGPYEQYF
>TRBJ2-1|many|TRBV20-1|TRBD2
TGCAGTGCCCCGGGACTAGCAGCTTACAATGAGCAGTTCTTC
CSAPGLAAYNEQFF
>TRBJ1-3|.|TRBV19|.
TGTGCCAGTAGTATTGGGGAGAGCTCTGGAAACACCATATATTTT
CASSIGESSGNTIYF
>TRBJ2-7|many|TRBV27|TRBD1
TGTGCCAGCAGCCCTGGGACAGGGTTCTACGAGCAGTACTTC
CASSPGTGFYEQYF
>TRBJ2-2|many|TRBV27|.
TGTGCCAGCAGTTTTGCCGGGGAGCTGTTTTTT
CASSFAGELFF
>TRBJ2-7|many|TRBV2|.
TGTGCCAGCAGCGCCTCCGGGACGGAGTACGAGCAGTACTTC
CASSASGTEYEQYF
>TRBJ2-3|many|TRBV19|.
TGTGCCAGTAGTAGGGGGGCGTCGGCAGATACGCAGTATTTT
CASSRGASADTQYF
>TRBJ1-1|.|TRBV20-1|.
TGCAGTGCTACGGGCACAATGAACACTGAAGCTTTCTTT
CSATGTMNTEAFF
>TRBJ2-5|many|TRBV24-1|TRBD2
TGTGCCACCAGTGATCACACGGGAACACTAGCGGGAGAATGGGAGACCCAGTACTTC
CATSDHTGTLAGEWETQYF
>TRBJ1-3|few|TRBV5-1|.
TGCGCCAGCAGCTGGGGAGGGGCTGCTGGAAACACCATATATTTT
CASSWGGAAGNTIYF
>TRBJ2-1|.|TRBV10-3|TRBD2
TGTGCCATCAGTGGGGGACTAGCGGGCTACAATGAGCAGTTCTTC
CAISGGLAGYNEQFF
>TRBJ1-5|.|TRBV19|TRBD1
TGTGCCAGTAGCTGGACAGGGGGCCAGCCCCAGCATTTT
CASSWTGGQPQHF
>TRBJ1-1|.|TRBV20-1|.
TGCAGTGCTAGGGGGTTGCGGGGTATTAACACTGAAGCTTTCTTT
CSARGLRGINTEAFF